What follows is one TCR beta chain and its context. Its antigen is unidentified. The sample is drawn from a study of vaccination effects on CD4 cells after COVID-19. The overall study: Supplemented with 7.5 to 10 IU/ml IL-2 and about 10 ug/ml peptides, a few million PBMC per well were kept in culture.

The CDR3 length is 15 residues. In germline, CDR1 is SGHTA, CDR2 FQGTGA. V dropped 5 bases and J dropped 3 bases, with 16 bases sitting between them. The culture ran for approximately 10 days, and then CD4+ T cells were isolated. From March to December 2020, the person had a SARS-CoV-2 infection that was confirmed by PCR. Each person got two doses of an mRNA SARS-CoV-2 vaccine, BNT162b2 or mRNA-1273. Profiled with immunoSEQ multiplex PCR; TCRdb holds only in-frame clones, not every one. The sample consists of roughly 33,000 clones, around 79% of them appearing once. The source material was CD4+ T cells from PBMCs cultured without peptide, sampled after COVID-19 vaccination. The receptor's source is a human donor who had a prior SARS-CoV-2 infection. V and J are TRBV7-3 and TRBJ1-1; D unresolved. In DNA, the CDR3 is TGTGCCAGCAGCCAGTTCCACTTGCTGGACACTGAAGCTTTCTTT. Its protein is CASSQFHLLDTEAFF.